The rows below give T cell receptor beta chains drawn from one sample of a study of beta chain features in type 1 diabetes. The data were produced by immunoSEQ multiplex PCR, yet TCRdb's version contains in-frame clones alone and is incomplete. The sample lists over 500,000 clones, roughly 15% seen once, with more than 0.08% in the top ten. The sequenced material came from naive CD4+ T cells from blood. These receptors were collected from a man aged 18 to 29 in good health. CDR3s include the opening cysteine and the closing phenylalanine or tryptophan. D genes are given only for firm matches. Clone size is not always given. Where it is, it says once, few, many or a class for expanded clones.

TRBD2	TRBV6-1	.	TRBJ2-1	TGTGCCGTCAGGGGGCAGGGACTAGCGGGGAGAGAGCAGTTCTTC	CAVRGQGLAGREQFF
.	TRBV29-1	.	TRBJ2-2	TGCAGCGTTGCCCTCCGGCTGGCGAACACCGGGGAGCTGTTTTTT	CSVALRLANTGELFF
.	TRBV13	many	TRBJ1-6	TGTGCCAGCAGCGGATACCGGGACCAGAATTCACCCCTCCACTTT	CASSGYRDQNSPLHF
TRBD1	TRBV19	few	TRBJ2-5	TGTGCCAGTAGTCCCCGGGACAGCCAAGAGACCCAGTACTTC	CASSPRDSQETQYF
.	TRBV18	.	TRBJ2-1	TGTGCCAGCTCACCATCCATCTACAATGAGCAGTTCTTC	CASSPSIYNEQFF
TRBD1	TRBV5-6	.	TRBJ1-5	TGTGCCAGTTTCAGGCTGGCAGGGGGCTTGGGCAATCAGCCCCAGCATTTT	CASFRLAGGLGNQPQHF
.	TRBV10-3	.	TRBJ1-3	TGTGCCATCGGTCTCGGTGGAAACACCATATATTTT	CAIGLGGNTIYF
.	TRBV4-2	few	TRBJ2-2	TGTGCCAGCAGCCAAGAGTTGCGGGGGCCGAACACCGGGGAGCTGTTTTTT	CASSQELRGPNTGELFF
.	TRBV5-1	.	TRBJ1-1	TGCGCCAGCAAAAGGGGAGAGTTATATGAAGCTTTCTTT	CASKRGELYEAFF
.	TRBV27	few	TRBJ2-6	TGTGCCAGCAGTTTATCAGTTCGGGTAGGGGCCAACGTCCTGACTTTC	CASSLSVRVGANVLTF
.	TRBV10-3	.	TRBJ2-7	TGTGCCATCAGTGAGTCCCCCGGGTCCTACGAGCAGTACTTC	CAISESPGSYEQYF
.	TRBV7-2	few	TRBJ1-1	TGTGCCAGCAGCCCCAGGGGAACTGAAGCTTTCTTT	CASSPRGTEAFF
.	TRBV30	.	TRBJ1-2	TGTGCCTGGAGTAAAGGGGCCTTTGGCTACACCTTC	CAWSKGAFGYTF
.	TRBV7-3	few	TRBJ2-3	TGTGCCAGCAGCCCGCCAGGGGTAGATACGCAGTATTTT	CASSPPGVDTQYF
.	TRBV18	few	TRBJ2-2	TGTGCCAGCTCAGAGGCTAGCTGGACCGGGGAGCTGTTTTTT	CASSEASWTGELFF
.	TRBV7-3	.	TRBJ2-3	TGTGCCAGCAGCTTAGAGCGGATTAGCACAGATACGCAGTATTTT	CASSLERISTDTQYF
TRBD2	TRBV4-2	.	TRBJ2-3	TGTGCCAGCAGCCCCAGCCGACTAGCGGGGGGTCCCGATACGCAGTATTTT	CASSPSRLAGGPDTQYF
.	TRBV4-3	.	TRBJ2-2	TGCGCCAGCAGCCATCTTAGCAGGAGTCGCTCCGGGGAGCTGTTTTTT	CASSHLSRSRSGELFF
.	TRBV9	.	TRBJ2-3	TGTGCCAGCAGCGTAGGAGGGGTATTCACAGATACGCAGTATTTT	CASSVGGVFTDTQYF
.	TRBV6-6	.	TRBJ2-2	TGTGCCAGCAACTTCGGGTTAACGAACACCGGGGAGCTGTTTTTT	CASNFGLTNTGELFF
.	TRBV10-3	few	TRBJ2-1	TGTGCCATCAGTGAAACGGGCGGGATCGGGGACAATGAGCAGTTCTTC	CAISETGGIGDNEQFF
.	TRBV18	.	TRBJ1-1	TGTGCCAGCTCACCACTGGGGATGAACACTGAAGCTTTCTTT	CASSPLGMNTEAFF